Below, 23 T cell receptor beta chains from the same sample are listed, as sequenced in a study of technical replicates of blood from a few donors. Here immunoSEQ multiplex PCR was the method, and the copy in TCRdb shows in-frame clones only, minus some. The sample carries 80,000 to 100,000 clones, 95% to 96% recorded once. The sequencing sample was made of T cells isolated from PBMCs. These receptors came from a human donor in good health.

The chain employs TRBV13 and TRBJ2-7, with TRBD1 identical over 7 bases. The trim removed 2 bases at V and 2 bases at J, leaving 0 bases unmatched. The length of the CDR3 is 13 residues. Looked up from germline, CDR1 is PRHDT and CDR2 is FYEKMQ (reference sequence). The CDR3 spells CASSLTGAYEQYF. CDR3 nucleotide sequence: TGTGCCAGCAGCTTAACAGGGGCCTACGAGCAGTACTTC.

This chain connects TRBV5-6 to TRBJ2-2, with TRBD2 as a possible D gene (5 bases). Germline CDR1 and CDR2: SGHDT and YYEEEE. The CDR3 is 14 amino acids. V gave up 0 bases and J gave up 5 bases, with 8 bases separating them. CDR3 DNA sequence: TGTGCCAGCAGCTTGGAACCGGGGACCGGGGAGCTGTTTTTT. Protein: CASSLEPGTGELFF.

The chain combines TRBV27 with TRBJ1-2; D perhaps matches TRBD1 (6 bases). Germline lookup yields CDR1 MNHEY and CDR2 SMNVEV (reference sequence). Between the trimmed V and J ends, which lost 6 bases and 9 bases, there was a span of 20 bases. The CDR3 has 14 amino acids. Here the CDR3 DNA reads TGTGCCAGCAGCTTCTCCAGGGGAGCGGAGAGCTACACCTTC. The encoded protein is CASSFSRGAESYTF.

The chain carries TRBV7-2 and TRBJ2-5, with D perhaps TRBD2 (6 bases). This CDR3 has 15 residues. V lost 9 bases, J lost 2 bases, and 19 bases lay in between. CDR1 is SGHTA and CDR2 is FQGNSA in the germline V gene. CDR3 sequence reads: CASNLFGGTQETQYF. CDR3 in DNA: TGTGCCAGTAACTTATTTGGCGGGACTCAAGAGACCCAGTACTTC.

The rearrangement uses TRBV10-3 and TRBJ1-2; 7 bases agree with TRBD1. The CDR3 contains 11 residues. Germline lookup yields CDR1 ENHRY and CDR2 SYGVKD. With V trimmed by 6 bases and J by 6 bases, 1 base remained unmatched. CDR3 DNA: TGTGCCATCAGCGACAGGGATGGCTACACCTTC. The encoded protein is CAISDRDGYTF.

The gene calls are TRBV2 and TRBJ1-3; unclear D gene. V lost 7 bases, J lost 4 bases, and 23 bases lay in between. The CDR3 spans 17 residues. Germline V gene sequence: CDR1 SNHLY, CDR2 FYNNEI. The DNA of the CDR3 is TGTGCCAGCAAACAAGGAACCGGGTTAACCCTCGGAAACACCATATATTTT. Translated: CASKQGTGLTLGNTIYF.

The genes are TRBV6-5 and TRBJ1-3; TRBD1 matches at 7 bases. This CDR3 has 14 residues. J lost 2 bases, V lost 6 bases, and 4 bases had no gene match. Germline V gene sequence: CDR1 MNHEY, CDR2 SVGAGI. CDR3 protein: CASREGGPGNTIYF. For the CDR3, the DNA is TGTGCCAGCAGAGAAGGGGGCCCTGGAAACACCATATATTTT.

This clone was found once. V gene TRBV6-1 combines with J gene TRBJ1-4; weak D call: TRBD1 (5 bases). The CDR3 extends over 15 amino acids. V was trimmed by 5 bases and J by 3 bases, leaving 13 bases between them. The germline V gene has CDR1 MNHNS and CDR2 SASEGT. The CDR3 coding sequence is TGTGCCAGCAGTATCCGCAGGGATTCTAATGAAAAACTGTTTTTT. Its protein is CASSIRRDSNEKLFF.

This chain links TRBV7-9 with TRBJ1-1; D possibly corresponds to TRBD1 (6 bases). The ends were cut back, 5 bases at V and 3 bases at J, with 10 bases in the middle. The length of the CDR3 is 13 residues. Germline assignment: CDR1 SEHNR and CDR2 FQNEAQ (reference sequence). This CDR3 reads CASSTYRDTEAFF. The CDR3 DNA is TGTGCCAGCAGCACCTACAGGGACACTGAAGCTTTCTTT.

The V and J genes are TRBV19 and TRBJ1-5; D might be TRBD1 (6 bases). With 7 bases removed from V and 7 bases from J, the gap between germline ends came to 17 bases. Germline lookup yields CDR1 LNHDA and CDR2 SQIVND (reference sequence). The CDR3 spans 14 residues. The CDR3 DNA reads TGTGCCAGTATCCAGGGGCAGGGAAACCAGCCCCAGCATTTT. Its protein is CASIQGQGNQPQHF.

The chain is built from TRBV5-1 and TRBJ1-4; tentatively, D is TRBD1 (5 bases). This CDR3 spans 13 amino acids. The V end was cut by 4 bases, the J end by 8 bases, with 12 bases between. Germline V gives CDR1 SGHRS, CDR2 YFSETQ. The CDR3 region has the DNA TGCGCCAGCAGCCTCCAAAAGGGGGAAAAACTGTTTTTT. Its protein product is CASSLQKGEKLFF.

CDR3 residues: CASKELREGQSDTQYF. The CDR3 bases are TGTGCCAGCAAGGAACTGCGGGAGGGCCAATCAGATACGCAGTATTTT. This chain uses TRBV2 with TRBJ2-3; TRBD2 matches 9 bases. Germline CDR1 and CDR2: SNHLY and FYNNEI. This CDR3 has 16 residues. The junction had 12 bases not matched to a gene; V was cut back by 7 bases and J by 4 bases.

This chain links TRBV6-1 with TRBJ1-2, with D hard to call. Germline loops: CDR1 MNHNS, CDR2 SASEGT. The V gene lost 2 bases and the J gene lost 4 bases, with 8 bases spanning the gap. There are 13 residues in the CDR3. In DNA form, the CDR3 reads TGTGCCAGCAGTGAAACGGGATTCTATGGCTACACCTTC. It yields the protein CASSETGFYGYTF.

V and J are TRBV9 and TRBJ2-7, with D maybe TRBD2 (6 bases). V was shortened by 5 bases and J by 5 bases, with 11 bases between the two germline ends. The CDR3 is 12 amino acids. Looked up from germline, CDR1 is SGDLS and CDR2 is YYNGEE. The CDR3 loop is CASSPGLDEQYF. The CDR3 coding sequence is TGTGCCAGCAGTCCGGGACTGGACGAGCAGTACTTC.

The chain employs TRBV7-9 and TRBJ1-1, with 9 bases matching TRBD1. This CDR3 is built from 15 residues. J gave up 1 base and V 5 bases, and 5 bases lay outside the gene matches. The germline gives CDR1 SEHNR, CDR2 FQNEAQ (reference sequence). CDR3: CASSPRQGGNTEAFF. CDR3 DNA: TGTGCCAGCAGCCCCCGACAGGGGGGGAACACTGAAGCTTTCTTT.

The rearrangement links TRBV6-6 to TRBJ1-5; D is unclear. This CDR3 comprises 14 residues. V lost 2 bases to trimming and J lost 4 bases, with 9 bases between them. Germline lookup yields CDR1 MNHNY and CDR2 SVGAGI (reference sequence). Written as DNA, the CDR3 is TGTGCCAGCAGTTACCCGGGAGGGAATCAGCCCCAGCATTTT. It encodes CASSYPGGNQPQHF.

V is TRBV14 and J is TRBJ2-6; no clear D gene. CDR1 SGHDN and CDR2 FVKESK come from the germline V gene. Trimming stripped 1 base from V and 12 bases from J, with 4 bases between. CDR3 length equals 11 residues. The CDR3 region is CASSQALVLTF. CDR3 DNA sequence: TGTGCCAGCAGCCAAGCCCTCGTCCTGACTTTC.

This sequence joins TRBV4-3 and TRBJ2-2; the match to TRBD2 covers 12 bases. Per germline, CDR1 LGHNA and CDR2 YSLEER. Trimming cost V 0 bases and J 6 bases; bases outside gene matches: 8. The CDR3 runs 18 residues. The CDR3 DNA reads as TGCGCCAGCAGCCAAGAGCTAGCGGGAGGGCCGGATTCCGGGGAGCTGTTTTTT. Its protein is CASSQELAGGPDSGELFF.

The chain uses TRBV6-5 and TRBJ1-1, with TRBD1 as a possible D gene (6 bases). Trimming took off 9 bases at V and 5 bases at J, with 16 bases between the two ends. The CDR3 extends over 13 amino acids. Per germline, CDR1 MNHEY and CDR2 SVGAGI. CDR3 sequence reads: CASHKGGVTEAFF. CDR3 sequence (DNA): TGTGCCAGTCATAAAGGGGGGGTAACTGAAGCTTTCTTT.

V gene TRBV7-2 combines with J gene TRBJ1-1, with D perhaps TRBD1 (5 bases). The CDR3 runs to 14 residues. Germline CDR1 is SGHTA and CDR2 is FQGNSA. Trimming shortened V by 6 bases and J by 5 bases, and 16 bases separated the two germline ends. The CDR3 DNA follows: TGTGCCAGCAGTCTTGACAGATTAACTACTGAAGCTTTCTTT. Translation: CASSLDRLTTEAFF.

V gene TRBV7-9 combines with J gene TRBJ2-3; no clear D. V shed 5 bases and J shed 10 bases, with 10 bases lying between them. The CDR3 is made up of 11 amino acids. Germline CDR1 SEHNR, CDR2 FQNEAQ (reference sequence). CDR3 in DNA: TGTGCCAGCAGCCCCCAAGAGGCGCAGTATTTT. This encodes CASSPQEAQYF.

This sequence joins TRBV28 and TRBJ1-3, with 8 positions matching TRBD1. Unmatched junction bases numbered 4, after V lost 6 bases and J lost 0 bases. The CDR3 is made up of 15 amino acids. Germline V gives CDR1 MDHEN, CDR2 SYDVKM. For the CDR3, the DNA is TGTGCCAGCAGAAGGACAGGGTCCTCTGGAAACACCATATATTTT. It encodes CASRRTGSSGNTIYF.

The chain joins TRBV9 to TRBJ1-4; TRBD1 matches 9 bases. The CDR3 is made up of 15 amino acids. The V gene's germline CDR1 is SGDLS and CDR2 YYNGEE. Trimming cost V 3 bases and J 8 bases; bases outside gene matches: 8. CDR3 DNA: TGTGCCAGCAGCGCGGGGGACAGGGATAACGAAAAACTGTTTTTT. Amino acids: CASSAGDRDNEKLFF.